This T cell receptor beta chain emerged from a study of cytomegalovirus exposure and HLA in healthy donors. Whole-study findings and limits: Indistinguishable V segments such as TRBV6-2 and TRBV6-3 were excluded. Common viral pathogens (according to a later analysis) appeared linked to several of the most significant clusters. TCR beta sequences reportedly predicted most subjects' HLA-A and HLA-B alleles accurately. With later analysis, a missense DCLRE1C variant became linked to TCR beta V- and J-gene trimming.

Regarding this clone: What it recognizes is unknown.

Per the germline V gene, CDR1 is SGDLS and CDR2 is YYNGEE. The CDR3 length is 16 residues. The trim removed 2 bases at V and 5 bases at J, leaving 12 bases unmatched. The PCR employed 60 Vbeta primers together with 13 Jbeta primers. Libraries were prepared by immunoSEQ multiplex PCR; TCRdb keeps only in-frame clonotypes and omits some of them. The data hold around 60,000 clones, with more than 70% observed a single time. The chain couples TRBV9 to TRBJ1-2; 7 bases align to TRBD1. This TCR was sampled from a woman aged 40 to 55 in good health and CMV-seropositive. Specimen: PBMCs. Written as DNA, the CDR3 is TGTGCCAGCAGCGTGCCCCCGGGAACAGGGGAGTATGGCTACACCTTC. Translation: CASSVPPGTGEYGYTF.